Listed below are T cell receptor beta chains from one sample, sequenced in a study of T cell responses to AZD1222 COVID-19 vaccine. Measured with immunoSEQ multiplex PCR; TCRdb has only the in-frame clones, and not every one. The sample holds 90,000 or so clones, roughly 90% seen once. Sequencing used peripheral blood, obtained on day 0 of AZD1222 vaccination. The receptors derive from an adult in good health. Both conserved end residues are trimmed from each CDR3. Each record gives: J gene, clone size, V gene, CDR3 protein. Clone size, where shown, is once, few, many, or a class for clones that have expanded.

>TRBJ2-7|few|TRBV6-2/TRBV6-3
ASSYSALEQY
>TRBJ1-1|NA|TRBV7-8
ASSPRGALGAEAF
>TRBJ2-5|once|TRBV27
ASSGLDQETQY
>TRBJ1-2|NA|TRBV12-3/TRBV12-4
ASSLGQGEGYT
>TRBJ1-5|NA|TRBV7-9
ASSSQENQPQH
>TRBJ1-1|NA|TRBV7-9
ASSPSTTEAF
>TRBJ2-1|NA|TRBV6-5
ASSYGDRAYNEQF
>TRBJ2-7|NA|TRBV27
ASSLSSAVSSYEQY
>TRBJ1-2|NA|TRBV6-6
ASSSPVVGVNYGYT
>TRBJ1-1|NA|TRBV12-3/TRBV12-4
ASSASTGAEAF
>TRBJ2-3|NA|TRBV7-3
ASSPSLPPGTQY
>TRBJ1-2|NA|TRBV7-9
ASSLMDRGYYGYT
>TRBJ2-7|NA|TRBV6-5
ASTRASLGEQY
>TRBJ2-1|NA|TRBV27
ASRRAVTSYNEQF
>TRBJ1-1|NA|TRBV18
ASSPLEATEAF
>TRBJ2-7|NA|TRBV6-5
ASSSPGQFSYEQY
>TRBJ2-7|NA|TRBV10-3
AISEGQGDYEQY
>TRBJ2-3|NA|TRBV11-2
ASSLARGAVDTQY
>TRBJ2-7|NA|TRBV7-2
ASSLAPPGEQY
>TRBJ2-7|NA|TRBV7-8
ASSLGTGVDEQY
>TRBJ2-2|few|TRBV7-3
ASSSNTGELF
>TRBJ1-1|NA|TRBV14
ASSHPGGIAF
>TRBJ1-1|NA|TRBV9
ASSVGSSGGSEAF
>TRBJ1-3|once|TRBV6-1
ASSERAGNTIY
>TRBJ1-1|NA|TRBV5-4
ASSRQADTEAF
>TRBJ1-2|NA|TRBV7-8
ASSLADASYGYT
>TRBJ2-3|NA|TRBV6-2/TRBV6-3
ASSYGQGATDTQY